What follows is one TCR beta chain and its context. It lacks a known antigen. Per-base qualities were not stored, and no clone one base away is much larger. These data belong to a study of blood T cell repertoires in COVID-19 (dated by TCRdb to about 2020). Some background on the complete study: The collaborator samples originated in the United States, Italy and Spain and spanned the acute and convalescent phases of COVID-19. The prospective study material was composed of cDNA or gDNA derived from T cells, B-cell-depleted T cells, or PBMCs. Subjects who had been exposed to COVID-19, were actively infected with it, or had recovered from it provided the deeply sampled blood TCRbeta repertoires that made up the dataset. The repertoires were made available in a free public database intended to serve as a resource for research on the immune response to SARS-CoV-2. The samples were drawn from two sources: the first 160 participants of the ongoing ImmuneRACE study, and fewer than 1,500 subjects contributed by 6 global collaborators. The sample metadata nearly always contained a de-identified subject ID, COVID-19 status, age in years and sex. HLA class I and class II types, where available, came from metadata supplied by the sample provider rather than from assay-based typing.

General findings and caveats noted by the study authors: How much clinical and demographic metadata was included differed by source and by participant, and the metadata was provided uncurated.

One collaborating source in Seattle enrolled patients while the patients were actively infected and followed the patients over time throughout the course of disease. Collaborating institutions collected whole blood in K2EDTA tubes following their own protocols. For TCRbeta analysis, collaborator samples were shipped as frozen whole blood, as isolated PBMCs, or as DNA extracted from either sample type. TCRbeta CDR3 regions were amplified from genomic DNA by means of the immunoSEQ Assay, a bias-controlled multiplex PCR. The authors processed their data as follows. Within the assay, amplification of reference gene primers was used to estimate how many nucleated cells each sample contained. To quantify the absolute abundance of each unique TCRbeta CDR3 rearrangement, sequence reads were collapsed and filtered. For each sample, productive Simpson clonality was calculated as the square root of Simpson's diversity index across productive rearrangements. Entries here come from immuneACCESS through TCRdb and include only in-frame sequences with V and J called. Some clones fail to appear in such tables; in the studies checked, an unresolved V gene covers under half of the shortfall, and the cause of the remainder is unknown. Clone size and the V and J calls come from that table; the DNA yielded D and trimming. The table for this sample lists around 320,000 clones; roughly 89% of them were counted only once. The ten largest clones capture 11% of the sample.

Trimming at the junction amounts to 5 bases on V and 4 bases on J, and the germline ends lie 12 bases apart. There are 13 amino acids in the CDR3, from cysteine to phenylalanine inclusive. Only the CDR3 DNA is retained, 39 bases long and in frame from the first base. The germline V gene (reference sequence) sets CDR1 to SEHNR and CDR2 to FQNEAQ. The chain is encoded by TRBV7-9 joined to TRBJ2-7; no D gene can be assigned with confidence. The sample taken for sequencing was peripheral blood. The clonotype comes from a woman aged 30 to 39 with COVID-19, enrolled during active disease. The CDR3 protein sequence reads: CASSDEERYEQYF. In nucleotides, the sequence is TGTGCCAGCAGCGACGAGGAGAGGTACGAGCAGTACTTC.